This T cell receptor (beta chain) originates from a study of shared clonotypes between healthy human individuals. Generated by immunoSEQ multiplex PCR, the TCRdb table keeps only in-frame clones and is missing some. The sample has 1.5 million to 2.5 million clones; just under 95% are singletons. The V end lost 5 bases, the J end lost 5 bases, and 18 bases lay between the germline ends. The germline V gene encodes CDR1 MNHNS and CDR2 SASEGT. The CDR3 contains 15 residues. CD45RO negativity and positive selection for CCR7 defined naive CD8 cells, a population that excluded terminally differentiated effector memory CD45RA+ cells.

The sequencing input was naive CD8+ T cells sorted from blood. The sequence was collected from a man aged 18-30 years in good health. The chain carries TRBV6-1 and TRBJ2-5; D may be TRBD2 (5 bases). CDR3 in DNA: TGTGCCAGCAGTCTCCGGGAATTCCTTATCGAGACCCAGTACTTC. Its translation is CASSLREFLIETQYF.